Described below is a single T cell receptor beta chain sequence and its context. The samples, holding 1-10 million cryopreserved PBMC, were thawed before DNA extraction was carried out. This entry belongs to a study of long-term antiretroviral therapy in people with HIV. V lost 3 bases to trimming and J lost 5 bases, with 18 bases between them. CDR1 and CDR2 (germline): MNHNY, SVGAGI (reference sequence). The CDR3 is 16 residues long. Survey-level immunoSEQ v3.0 assays were run. Profiling relied on immunoSEQ multiplex PCR, and the TCRdb table lists in-frame clones only, not all of them. The sample has roughly 16,000 clones; roughly 80% are singletons.

The rearrangement links TRBV6-6 to TRBJ2-3; TRBD1 is a possible D gene (7 bases). This clonotype was obtained from a man aged 25 to 45 with HIV. The sequenced sample was unsorted PBMCs, obtained 2.1 to 2.2 years before starting antiretroviral therapy. CDR3 protein: CASSYASDRAGDTQYF. In DNA, the CDR3 is TGTGCCAGCAGTTATGCTAGCGACAGGGCTGGAGATACGCAGTATTTT.